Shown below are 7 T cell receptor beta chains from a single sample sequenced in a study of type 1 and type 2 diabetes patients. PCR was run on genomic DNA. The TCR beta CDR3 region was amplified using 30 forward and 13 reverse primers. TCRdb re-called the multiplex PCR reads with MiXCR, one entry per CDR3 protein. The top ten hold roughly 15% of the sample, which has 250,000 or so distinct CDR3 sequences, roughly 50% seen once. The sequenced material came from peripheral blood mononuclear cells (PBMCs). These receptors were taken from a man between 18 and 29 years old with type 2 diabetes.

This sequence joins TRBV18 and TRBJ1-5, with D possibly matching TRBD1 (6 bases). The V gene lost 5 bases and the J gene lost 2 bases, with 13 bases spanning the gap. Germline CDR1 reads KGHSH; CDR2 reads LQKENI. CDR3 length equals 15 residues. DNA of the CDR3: TGTGCCAGCTCAGAGGGGGGGGTGCGCAATCAGCCCCAGCATTTT. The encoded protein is CASSEGGVRNQPQHF.

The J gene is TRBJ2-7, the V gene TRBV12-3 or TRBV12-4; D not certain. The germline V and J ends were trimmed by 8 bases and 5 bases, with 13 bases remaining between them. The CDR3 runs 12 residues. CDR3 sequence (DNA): TGTGCCAGCGCTATGCGGCGGAACGAGCAGTACTTC. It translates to CASAMRRNEQYF.

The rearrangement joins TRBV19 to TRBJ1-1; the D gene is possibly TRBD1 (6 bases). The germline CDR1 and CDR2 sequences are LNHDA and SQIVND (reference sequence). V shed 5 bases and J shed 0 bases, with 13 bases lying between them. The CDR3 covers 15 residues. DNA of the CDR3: TGTGCCAGTAGTGAAACAGGGCGTATGAACACTGAAGCTTTCTTT. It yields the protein CASSETGRMNTEAFF.

The chain's CDR3 is CASSGGTGDDEAFF. DNA of the CDR3: TGTGCCAGCAGCGGAGGGACAGGGGACGACGAAGCTTTCTTT. The chain has TRBV9 and TRBJ1-1; TRBD1 matches 10 bases. The CDR3 has 14 amino acids. The V gene end was trimmed by 3 bases and the J gene end by 8 bases; junction bases not matched to a gene: 7. Germline V lookup: CDR1 SGDLS, CDR2 YYNGEE. Drawing the rest from reference TRBV9 and TRBJ1-1, the complete variable domain is DSGVTQTPKHLITATGQRVTLRCSPRSGDLSVYWYQQSLDQGLQFLIQYYNGEERAKGNILERFSAQQFPDLHSELNLSSLELGDSALYFCASSGGTGDDEAFFGQGTRLTVV.

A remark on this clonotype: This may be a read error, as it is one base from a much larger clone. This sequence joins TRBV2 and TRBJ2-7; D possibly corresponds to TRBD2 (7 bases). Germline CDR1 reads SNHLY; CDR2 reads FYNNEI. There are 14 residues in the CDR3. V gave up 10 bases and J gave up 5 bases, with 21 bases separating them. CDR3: CANIGGGERDEQYF. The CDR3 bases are TGTGCCAACATCGGAGGGGGGGAACGGGACGAGCAGTACTTC.

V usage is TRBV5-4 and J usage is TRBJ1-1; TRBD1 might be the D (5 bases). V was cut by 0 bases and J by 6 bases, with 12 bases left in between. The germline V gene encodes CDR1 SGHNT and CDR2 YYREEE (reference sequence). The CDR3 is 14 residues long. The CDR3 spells CASSLVGEHAEAFF. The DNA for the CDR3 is TGTGCCAGCAGCTTGGTAGGGGAACACGCTGAAGCTTTCTTT.

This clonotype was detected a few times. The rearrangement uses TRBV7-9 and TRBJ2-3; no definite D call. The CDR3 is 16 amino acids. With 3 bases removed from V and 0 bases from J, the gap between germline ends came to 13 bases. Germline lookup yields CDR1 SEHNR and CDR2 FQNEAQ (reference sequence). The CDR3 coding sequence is TGTGCCAGCAGCTTCATGGGGTCCCTAAGCACAGATACGCAGTATTTT. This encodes CASSFMGSLSTDTQYF.